The T cell receptor (beta chain) under discussion was sequenced for a study of beta chain features in type 1 diabetes. Expressed TCRB transcripts were sequenced because the isolated RNA had all been reverse transcribed beforehand. For naive, central memory and regulatory T cell samples, reads averaged approximately 3.9 million. Produced via immunoSEQ multiplex PCR; TCRdb's table is partial and in-frame only. The sample includes some 250,000 clones, about 25% of them seen just once. Findings and limits, study-wide: There was no resolution here of whether HLA type influences TCRB rearrangement.

CDR1 is SGHDN and CDR2 is FVKESK in the germline V gene. V lost 3 bases to trimming and J lost 5 bases; unmatched junction nucleotides: 12. The CDR3 runs 16 residues. Blood was drawn once from each donor into heparinised tubes. The draws averaged about 110 mL. As to this clone: Its antigen is undetermined.

This chain connects TRBV14 to TRBJ1-2, with 7 bases fitting TRBD1. Sequencing used central memory CD4+ T cells from blood. The TCR was taken from a man aged 30-40 years in good health. CDR3 region: CASSHDGQPGGYGYTF. In DNA form, the CDR3 reads TGTGCCAGCAGCCATGACGGACAGCCAGGGGGATATGGCTACACCTTC.